The 30 T cell receptor beta chains listed next were all sequenced from one sample in a study of tumor and adjacent non-tumor tissue in lung cancer. No cell sorting was done before RNA was extracted from the tissue. The normal lung tissue was taken more than 3 cm from the tumor edge. A modified ARM-PCR protocol with three rounds of nested PCR amplified TCRbeta. Each CDR3 protein gets one entry after TCRdb re-called the multiplex PCR reads with MiXCR. The sample comprises 80,000 or so distinct CDR3 sequences, approximately 78% of which are singletons, and 40% to 65% rests with the top ten. Sequenced sample: distant non-tumor lung tissue. These TCRs come from a man aged 55 to 70 with non-small cell lung cancer.

As regards this clonotype: Mismatch with germline at one junction end may stem from a read error. The chain has TRBV29-1 and TRBJ2-7; D remains ambiguous. This CDR3 is 12 amino acids long. Germline-derived CDR1 and CDR2 are SQVTM and ANQGSEA. The CDR3 region has the DNA TGCAACGTTGCCTTGATGATTGGCGAGCAATACTTC. Translation gives CNVALMIGEQYF.

In its sample, this clonotype was seen a few times. Being one base from a much bigger clone, this may be a read error. The genes are TRBV11-2 and TRBJ2-7; D is tentatively TRBD1 or TRBD2 (5 bases each). Germline values: CDR1 SGHAT, CDR2 FQNNGV. This CDR3 region has 14 residues. DNA of the CDR3: TGTGCCAACAGCTTAGATCGGGGACCTGGCGAGCAGTACTTC. Protein product: CANSLDRGPGEQYF.

The chain recombines TRBV20-1 with TRBJ1-4, with TRBD1 as a possible D gene (5 bases). The CDR3 has 14 amino acids. Germline-derived CDR1 and CDR2 are DFQATT and SNEGSKA (reference sequence). The CDR3 region has the DNA TGCAATGCCAAGGACGAGAGGGGTGATGAAAAACTGTTTTTT. It specifies CNAKDERGDEKLFF.

The chain joins TRBV7-8 to TRBJ1-1; D gene uncertain. Germline lookup yields CDR1 SGHVS and CDR2 FQNEAQ. The CDR3 is made up of 15 amino acids. The ends were cut back, 0 bases at V and 0 bases at J, with 8 bases in the middle. DNA of the CDR3: TGTGCCAGCAGCTTAGCCGCAGCTATGAACACTGAAGCTTTCTTT. Its protein is CASSLAAAMNTEAFF.

This clonotype occurred a few times. A much larger clone differs from this one at a single base, so this may be a read error. The conserved closing phenylalanine or tryptophan is absent in this CDR3, likely reflecting a read error. V and J are TRBV20-1 and TRBJ2-1; TRBD2 matches 8 bases. CDR3 length: 16 residues. Trimming removed 7 bases from V and 0 bases from J; junction bases left unmatched: 11. Germline V gene lookup returns CDR1 DFQATT and CDR2 SNEGSKA (reference sequence). The CDR3 nucleotides read TGCAGTGTCTTCAGACTAGCGCAAAGCTCCTACAATGAGCAGTTCTTA. It is translated as CSVFRLAQSSYNEQFL.

This clonotype was recorded only once. At one end the junction does not follow the germline gene, possibly because of a read error. The CDR3 spells CASSRGGAGPWGNTVAFF. CDR3 DNA sequence: TGTGCCAGCAGTCGAGGGGGCGCAGGTCCTTGGGGGAACACTGTAGCTTTCTTT. The V gene is TRBV11-2, the J gene TRBJ1-1; 7 nucleotides line up with TRBD1. Germline values: CDR1 SGHAT, CDR2 FQNNGV. CDR3 length: 18 amino acids. The full variable domain, completed using reference TRBV11-2 and TRBJ1-1, is EAGVAQSPRYKIIEKRQSVAFWCNPISGHATLYWYQQILGQGPKLLIQFQNNGVVDDSQLPKDRFSAERLKGVDSTLKIQPAKLEDSAVYLCASSRGGAGPWGNTVAFFGQGTRLTVV.

This clonotype occurred once. Germline and junction disagree at one end, which may indicate a read error. The chain joins TRBV6-5 to TRBJ2-1; D perhaps matches TRBD1 (5 bases). There are 17 residues in the CDR3. Germline CDR1 MNHEY, CDR2 SVGAGI. For the CDR3, the DNA is TGTGCCAGCAGATACTCGTACAGGCCGAGCTCCTACAATAAGCACTTCTTC. Amino acid sequence: CASRYSYRPSSYNKHFF.

A word on this clonotype: Compared with germline, one end of the junction differs, possibly owing to a read error. V gene TRBV11-2 combines with J gene TRBJ2-2, with a tentative D call TRBD2 (5 bases). From germline, CDR1 is SGHAT and CDR2 FQNNGV. There are 16 residues in the CDR3. For the CDR3, the DNA is TGTGCCAGCTGCTTAGAACCCCCCACTAGTTCCAGGGAGCTGTTTTTT. Translating gives CASCLEPPTSSRELFF. Full variable domain (missing parts from reference TRBV11-2 and TRBJ2-2): EAGVAQSPRYKIIEKRQSVAFWCNPISGHATLYWYQQILGQGPKLLIQFQNNGVVDDSQLPKDRFSAERLKGVDSTLKIQPAKLEDSAVYLCASCLEPPTSSRELFFGEGSRLTVL.

A word on this clonotype: At one end the junction does not follow the germline gene, possibly because of a read error. V is TRBV12-3 or TRBV12-4 and J is TRBJ1-5, with D unresolved. The CDR3 has 14 amino acids. The CDR3 DNA reads TGTGCCAGCAGTCTCTCCTGGGGAGGTCAGGCCCAGCATTTT. Protein: CASSLSWGGQAQHF.

The chain has TRBV5-1 and TRBJ2-4; D perhaps matches TRBD2 (6 bases). The CDR3 spans 14 residues. The germline V gene encodes CDR1 SGHRS and CDR2 YFSETQ. V lost 5 bases and J 4 bases, leaving 13 bases between the germline ends. The CDR3 protein is CASRMTSAKNIQYF. Here the CDR3 DNA reads TGCGCCAGCAGGATGACTAGTGCTAAAAACATTCAGTACTTC. The complete variable domain, with remaining parts taken from reference TRBV5-1 and TRBJ2-4, reads KAGVTQTPRYLIKTRGQQVTLSCSPISGHRSVSWYQQTPGQGLQFLFEYFSETQRNKGNFPGRFSGRQFSNSRSEMNVSTLELGDSALYLCASRMTSAKNIQYFGAGTRLSVL.

To note about this clonotype: One end of the junction varies from germline; a read error may be responsible. This chain joins TRBV20-1 and TRBJ2-7; D is unresolved. This CDR3 spans 12 amino acids. CDR1 DFQATT and CDR2 SNEGSKA come from the germline V gene (reference sequence). The CDR3 coding sequence is TGCATAGCTAGTGCGGTCACCTACGAGCGGTACTTC. This gives the protein CIASAVTYERYF.

As concerns this clonotype: A much larger clonotype is one base distant, so this may be a read error. This sequence joins TRBV4-1 and TRBJ2-6; no firm D call. Trimming pared 2 bases from V and 0 bases from J, leaving 8 bases between. The CDR3 contains 16 residues. Germline V gene lookup returns CDR1 MGHRA and CDR2 YSYEKL. CDR3 loop: CASSQNTGSGANVLTF. The CDR3 nucleotides read TGCGCCAGCAGCCAAAACACTGGCTCTGGGGCCAACGTCCTGACTTTC.

This clonotype was seen just once. The CDR3 does not close with the conserved phenylalanine or tryptophan, likely indicating a read error. The rearrangement links TRBV4-2 to TRBJ2-3; 7 nucleotides match TRBD1. This CDR3 is 15 amino acids long. The germline V gene encodes CDR1 LGHNA and CDR2 YNFKEQ. The CDR3 DNA reads as TGTGCCAGCCGCCAAGATCGAGGGGGCTCAGATACGCAGTATTCT. This translates into CASRQDRGGSDTQYS.

As for this clonotype: A junction end diverges from the germline sequence, so it may reflect a read error. The V and J genes are TRBV18 and TRBJ1-4; tentative D call: TRBD1 (6 bases). The CDR3 consists of 17 residues. From germline, CDR1 is KGHSH and CDR2 LQKENI. CDR3 residues: CANSSPIVGQRNEKLFF. CDR3 nucleotides: TGTGCCAACTCATCACCGATCGTAGGACAGAGGAATGAAAAACTGTTTTTT.

The V gene is TRBV4-3, the J gene TRBJ1-1, with D possibly TRBD1 on 6 matching bases. V was pared by 11 bases and J by 5 bases, with 18 bases between. The germline gives CDR1 LGHNA, CDR2 YSLEER. The CDR3 totals 13 residues. The CDR3 coding sequence is TGCGCCTGCGGTACAGGGTCGAAGACTGAAGCTTTCTTT. It yields the protein CACGTGSKTEAFF.

In the case of this clonotype: At one end, the junction sequence differs from germline, possibly due to a read error. This chain connects TRBV4-1 to TRBJ2-3; D remains unclear. The CDR3 has 16 residues. Germline CDR1 MGHRA, CDR2 YSYEKL. In nucleotides, the CDR3 is TGCGCCAACAGCCAAGTAGTGGTGTCGGACACAGATACGCAGTATTTT. Protein: CANSQVVVSDTDTQYF.

As to this clonotype: The CDR3 carries no conserved terminal phenylalanine or tryptophan, so it likely arises from a read error. The chain employs TRBV6-4 and TRBJ2-3, with D tentatively TRBD1 (5 bases). In germline, CDR1 is MRHNA, CDR2 SNTAGT. There are 13 residues in the CDR3. The CDR3 DNA follows: TGTGCCAGCAGTGACTCCAGCACAGGTACGCAGTATTTG. Translated: CASSDSSTGTQYL.

This sequence joins TRBV6-2 or TRBV6-3 and TRBJ2-7; TRBD2 matches 7 bases. The CDR3 covers 14 residues. Per the germline V gene, CDR1 is MNHEY and CDR2 is SVGEGT. CDR3: CVSSSPLASYKQYF. The CDR3 DNA reads as TGTGTAAGCAGTTCCCCACTAGCGTCATACAAGCAGTACTTC.

Concerning this clonotype itself: The CDR3 does not end in the conserved phenylalanine or tryptophan, so this is likely a read error. V gene TRBV28 combines with J gene TRBJ2-7; D is tentatively TRBD1 or TRBD2 (5 bases each). Germline-derived CDR1 and CDR2 are MDHEN and SYDVKM. The CDR3 is 14 amino acids. The CDR3 coding sequence is TGTGCCTGCAGTTTGTATCAGGGACGCAACGAGCAGTACCTC. It encodes CACSLYQGRNEQYL.

This clonotype is a singleton in its sample. One end of the junction is discordant with germline, which a read error may explain. The J gene is TRBJ1-5, the V gene TRBV6-5; 9 bases agree with TRBD1. This CDR3 spans 17 amino acids. Germline values: CDR1 MNHEY, CDR2 SVGAGI. CDR3 amino acids: CPSSRTGDGNSNQPQHF. In nucleotides, the CDR3 is TGTCCCAGTAGCAGGACAGGGGATGGCAATAGCAATCAGCCCCAGCATTTT.

The V gene is TRBV11-2, the J gene TRBJ2-6, with D possibly TRBD1 on 5 matching bases. V was trimmed by 1 base and J by 1 base, leaving 17 bases between them. The CDR3 consists of 19 residues. Looked up from germline, CDR1 is SGHAT and CDR2 is FQNNGV. CDR3 region: CASSLVPKDKPSGANVLTF. The CDR3 bases are TGTGCCAGCAGCTTAGTTCCGAAGGACAAGCCTTCTGGGGCCAACGTCCTGACTTTC.

This chain links TRBV5-1 with TRBJ1-4; maybe TRBD1 (6 bases). Germline-derived CDR1 and CDR2 are SGHRS and YFSETQ. Trimming took off 4 bases at V and 11 bases at J, with 18 bases between the two ends. CDR3 size: 14 residues. The chain's CDR3 is CASSIQGNRDKLFF. CDR3 nucleotides: TGCGCCAGCAGCATCCAGGGGAATCGTGATAAACTGTTTTTT.

This clonotype occurred once. No conserved phenylalanine or tryptophan ends this CDR3, so it is likely a read error. V usage is TRBV29-1 and J usage is TRBJ2-7; 9 bases map to TRBD2. The CDR3 loop spans 15 amino acids. The germline V gene has CDR1 SQVTM and CDR2 ANQGSEA. The CDR3 here is CNVVIRAGGPGEQYL. The CDR3 nucleotides read TGCAACGTTGTTATCCGGGCGGGAGGGCCTGGTGAGCAGTACCTC.

With regard to this clonotype: The CDR3 carries no conserved terminal phenylalanine or tryptophan, so it likely arises from a read error. The rearrangement joins TRBV11-3 to TRBJ2-1, with a weak D call TRBD2 (5 bases). This CDR3 contains 11 residues. The V gene's germline CDR1 is SGHNT and CDR2 YENEEA. CDR3 in amino acids: CASSVREPQFI. The DNA of the CDR3 is TGCGCCAGCAGCGTCCGGGAACCGCAGTTCATC.

A note on this clonotype: This likely comes from a read error, as the CDR3 has no conserved phenylalanine or tryptophan at its end. The rearrangement uses TRBV11-3 and TRBJ1-1, with D uncertain. In germline, CDR1 is SGHNT, CDR2 YENEEA. V was cut by 4 bases and J by 1 base, with 22 bases left in between. This CDR3 spans 18 amino acids. The CDR3 DNA follows: TGTGCCAGCAGCTCAACGCCGAATCTGTATGATCGGAACACTGAAGCTTTCATT. Translated, it gives CASSSTPNLYDRNTEAFI.

As concerns this clonotype: The junction departs from germline at one end; a sequencing error may be responsible. The chain recombines TRBV11-3 with TRBJ2-1, with 12 bases that match TRBD2. Germline V gene sequence: CDR1 SGHNT, CDR2 YENEEA. The CDR3 extends over 17 amino acids. CDR3 in amino acids: CSSSLYRLAGVGNEQFF. As DNA, the CDR3 is TGTTCCAGCAGCTTATATCGACTAGCGGGAGTAGGCAATGAGCAGTTCTTC. The variable domain in full, with the rest retrieved from reference TRBV11-3 and TRBJ2-1, is EAGVVQSPRYKIIEKKQPVAFWCNPISGHNTLYWYLQNLGQGPELLIRYENEEAVDDSQLPKDRFSAERLKGVDSTLKIQPAELGDSAVYLCSSSLYRLAGVGNEQFFGPGTRLTVL.

This clonotype is a singleton in its sample. The junction departs from the called germline gene at one end, perhaps through a read error. The chain couples TRBV12-3 or TRBV12-4 to TRBJ2-2; tentatively, D is TRBD2 (6 bases). The CDR3 covers 16 residues. CDR3 loop: CASSLLWRRETGELSF. As DNA, the CDR3 is TGTGCCAGCAGTTTACTCTGGAGGAGGGAGACCGGGGAGCTGTCTTTT.

Comment on this clonotype: Relative to the germline gene, one junction end is altered; a read error may explain this. The chain couples TRBV20-1 to TRBJ2-2; possibly TRBD2 for D (5 bases). CDR1 is DFQATT, CDR2 SNEGSKA, per germline (reference sequence). This CDR3 region has 14 residues. The CDR3 sequence: CSVSQEKNTGELFF. CDR3 DNA: TGCAGTGTTTCCCAGGAGAAGAACACCGGGGAGCTGTTCTTT.

This clonotype was recorded a few times. The gene calls are TRBV6-2 or TRBV6-3 and TRBJ2-1, with TRBD2 identical over 11 bases. The CDR3 contains 13 residues. Looked up from germline, CDR1 is MNHEY and CDR2 is SVGEGT. J lost 12 bases, V lost 6 bases, and 7 bases had no gene match. The CDR3 bases are TGTGCCAGCAGGGACACTAGCGGGAGCGGGCAGTTCTTC. Its protein is CASRDTSGSGQFF.

This clonotype showed up just once. Since a much larger clone is just one base distant, this may be a read error. V is TRBV11-1 and J is TRBJ2-5; TRBD1 is a possible D gene (5 bases). The CDR3 totals 15 residues. V lost 2 bases, J lost 0 bases, and 10 bases lay in between. The germline CDR1 and CDR2 sequences are SGHAT and FQDESV (reference sequence). This chain's CDR3 is CASSLNGHDQETQYF. CDR3 DNA sequence: TGTGCCAGCAGCTTAAACGGACATGACCAAGAGACCCAGTACTTC.